What follows are 7 T cell receptor beta chains derived from one specimen sequenced in a study of beta chain features in type 1 diabetes. Findings and caveats of the study: Significant though moderate, a shortening of TCRB CDR3s appeared in all four CD4+ subsets of Type 1 diabetes patients.

Expressed TCRB transcripts were sequenced after all isolated RNA was converted to cDNA. Repertoires were generated with immunoSEQ multiplex PCR, while TCRdb's copy carries only in-frame clones and drops some. The data contain 300,000 to 400,000 clones, roughly 14% of them singletons. No cognate antigen is known for these TCRs. What was sequenced was naive CD4+ T cells from blood. All receptors derive from a woman aged 18-35 years with type 1 diabetes.

The chain recombines TRBV5-6 with TRBJ1-4, with D possibly matching TRBD1 (6 bases). V was cut by 2 bases and J by 8 bases, with 10 bases left in between. Germline V gene data show CDR1 as SGHDT and CDR2 as YYEEEE. The CDR3 totals 13 residues. The CDR3 sequence: CASSFDRNEKLFF. Here the CDR3 DNA reads TGTGCCAGCAGCTTTGACAGGAACGAAAAACTGTTTTTT.

This clone was detected only a few times. This sequence joins TRBV5-1 and TRBJ2-3; 12 bases fit TRBD2. With V trimmed by 4 bases and J by 2 bases, 5 bases remained unmatched. This CDR3 is built from 16 residues. Germline-derived CDR1 and CDR2 are SGHRS and YFSETQ. The CDR3 loop is CASSRLAGETTDTQYF. The CDR3 coding sequence is TGCGCCAGCAGCCGACTAGCGGGAGAAACCACAGATACGCAGTATTTT.

The V call is TRBV6-5, the J call TRBJ2-5; TRBD2 might be the D (6 bases). The CDR3 runs 13 residues. The germline V and J ends were trimmed by 8 bases and 5 bases, with 15 bases remaining between them. Germline V gene lookup returns CDR1 MNHEY and CDR2 SVGAGI. In DNA form, the CDR3 reads TGTGCCAGCCGGGAGTCCGCCAGGGAGACCCAGTACTTC. This encodes CASRESARETQYF.

The genes are TRBV7-9 and TRBJ2-3, with TRBD2 identical over 7 bases. Germline V gives CDR1 SEHNR, CDR2 FQNEAQ (reference sequence). J was trimmed by 3 bases and V by 5 bases; bases with no gene match: 11. This CDR3 spans 16 amino acids. The CDR3: CASSPPRGDLTDTQYF. The CDR3 DNA sequence: TGTGCCAGCAGCCCCCCCCGGGGGGACCTGACAGATACGCAGTATTTT.

This clone was counted a few times. The rearrangement links TRBV6-5 to TRBJ1-1; D gene uncertain. Germline CDR1 and CDR2: MNHEY and SVGAGI. This CDR3 region has 13 residues. Trimming removed 6 bases from V and 10 bases from J, with 18 bases in between. CDR3 amino acids: CASSNTEGRRAFF. The CDR3 nucleotides read TGTGCCAGCAGCAACACCGAGGGCCGGCGAGCTTTCTTT.

The V and J genes are TRBV4-1 and TRBJ2-1; 7 bases line up with TRBD2. This CDR3 is built from 16 residues. CDR1 and CDR2 (germline): MGHRA, YSYEKL. V lost 1 base to trimming and J lost 5 bases; unmatched junction nucleotides: 8. This chain's CDR3 is CASSQAWGRGNNEQFF. The CDR3 DNA reads TGCGCCAGCAGCCAAGCGTGGGGGAGGGGTAACAATGAGCAGTTCTTC.

This clone was found a few times. This chain connects TRBV11-2 to TRBJ1-1; D is uncertain. Germline lookup yields CDR1 SGHAT and CDR2 FQNNGV. V lost 7 bases and J 0 bases, leaving 15 bases between the germline ends. CDR3 size: 15 residues. CDR3 nucleotide sequence: TGTGCCAGCACCACTACGGCCGGAATGAACACTGAAGCTTTCTTT. Translation gives CASTTTAGMNTEAFF. Full variable domain (remainder filled in from reference TRBV11-2 and TRBJ1-1): EAGVAQSPRYKIIEKRQSVAFWCNPISGHATLYWYQQILGQGPKLLIQFQNNGVVDDSQLPKDRFSAERLKGVDSTLKIQPAKLEDSAVYLCASTTTAGMNTEAFFGQGTRLTVV.